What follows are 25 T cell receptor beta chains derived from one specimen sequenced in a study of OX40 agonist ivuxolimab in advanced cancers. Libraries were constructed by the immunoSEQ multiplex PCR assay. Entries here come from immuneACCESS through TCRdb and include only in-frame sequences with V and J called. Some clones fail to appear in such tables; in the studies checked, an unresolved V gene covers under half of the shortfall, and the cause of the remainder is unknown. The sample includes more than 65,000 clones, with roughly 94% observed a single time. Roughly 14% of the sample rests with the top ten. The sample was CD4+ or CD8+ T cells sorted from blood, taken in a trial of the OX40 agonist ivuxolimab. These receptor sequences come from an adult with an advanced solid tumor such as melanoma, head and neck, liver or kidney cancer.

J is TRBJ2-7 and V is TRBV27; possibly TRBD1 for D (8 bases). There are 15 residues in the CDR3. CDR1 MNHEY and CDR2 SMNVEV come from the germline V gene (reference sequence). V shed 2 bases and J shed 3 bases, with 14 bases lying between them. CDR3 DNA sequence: TGTGCCAGCAGTTTACGGACAGGGACTATCTACGAGCAGTACTTC. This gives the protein CASSLRTGTIYEQYF.

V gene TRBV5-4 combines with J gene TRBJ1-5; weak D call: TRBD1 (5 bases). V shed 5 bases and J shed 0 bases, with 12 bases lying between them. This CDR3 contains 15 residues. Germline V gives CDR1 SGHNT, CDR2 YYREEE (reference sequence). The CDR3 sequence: CASRFWGSSNQPQHF. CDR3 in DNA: TGTGCCAGCAGGTTTTGGGGGTCTAGCAATCAGCCCCAGCATTTT.

For the CDR3, the DNA is TGTGCCAGTAGTATATTGCGGGGAAGCACAGATACGCAGTATTTT. Amino acid sequence: CASSILRGSTDTQYF. J is TRBJ2-3 and V is TRBV19, with D perhaps matching TRBD2 (6 bases). The length of the CDR3 is 15 residues. The germline CDR1 and CDR2 sequences are LNHDA and SQIVND (reference sequence). V was cut by 2 bases and J by 0 bases, with 9 bases left in between.

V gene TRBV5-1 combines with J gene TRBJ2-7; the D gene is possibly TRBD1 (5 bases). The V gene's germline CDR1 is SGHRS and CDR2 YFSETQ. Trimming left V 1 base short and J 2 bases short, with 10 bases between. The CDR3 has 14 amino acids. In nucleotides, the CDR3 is TGCGCCAGCAGCTTGTACCAGGGTCCCTACGAGCAGTACTTC. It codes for CASSLYQGPYEQYF.

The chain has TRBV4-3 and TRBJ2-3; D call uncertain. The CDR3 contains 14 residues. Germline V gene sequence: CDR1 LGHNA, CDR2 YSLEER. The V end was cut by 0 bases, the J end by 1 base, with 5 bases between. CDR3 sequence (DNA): TGCGCCAGCAGCCAAGATGAGGGCACAGATACGCAGTATTTT. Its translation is CASSQDEGTDTQYF.

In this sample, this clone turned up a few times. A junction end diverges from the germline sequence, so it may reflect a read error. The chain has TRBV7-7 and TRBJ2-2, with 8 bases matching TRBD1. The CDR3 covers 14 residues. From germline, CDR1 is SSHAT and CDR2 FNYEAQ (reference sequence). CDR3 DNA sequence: TGTGCTAGCAGAGCAGGGGGCTTCACCGGGGAGCTGTTTTTT. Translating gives CASRAGGFTGELFF.

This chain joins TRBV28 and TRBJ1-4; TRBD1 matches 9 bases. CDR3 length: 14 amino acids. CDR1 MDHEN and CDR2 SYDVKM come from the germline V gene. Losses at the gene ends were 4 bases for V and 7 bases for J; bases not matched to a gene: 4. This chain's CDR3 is CASSSGTGFEKLFF. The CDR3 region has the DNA TGTGCCAGCAGTTCCGGGACAGGGTTTGAAAAACTGTTTTTT.

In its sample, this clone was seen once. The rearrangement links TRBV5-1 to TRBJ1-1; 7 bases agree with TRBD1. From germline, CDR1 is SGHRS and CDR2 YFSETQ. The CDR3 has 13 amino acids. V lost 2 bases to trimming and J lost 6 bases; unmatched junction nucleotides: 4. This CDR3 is CASSFEGAAEAFF. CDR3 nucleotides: TGCGCCAGCAGCTTCGAGGGGGCCGCTGAAGCTTTCTTT. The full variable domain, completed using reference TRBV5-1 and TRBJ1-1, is KAGVTQTPRYLIKTRGQQVTLSCSPISGHRSVSWYQQTPGQGLQFLFEYFSETQRNKGNFPGRFSGRQFSNSRSEMNVSTLELGDSALYLCASSFEGAAEAFFGQGTRLTVV.

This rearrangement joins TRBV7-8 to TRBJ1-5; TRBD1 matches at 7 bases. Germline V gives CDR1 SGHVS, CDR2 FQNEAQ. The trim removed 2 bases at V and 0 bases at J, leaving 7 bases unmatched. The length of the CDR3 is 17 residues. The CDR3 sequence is CASSLSFGTDSNQPQHF. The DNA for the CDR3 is TGTGCCAGCAGCTTAAGCTTTGGGACAGATAGCAATCAGCCCCAGCATTTT.

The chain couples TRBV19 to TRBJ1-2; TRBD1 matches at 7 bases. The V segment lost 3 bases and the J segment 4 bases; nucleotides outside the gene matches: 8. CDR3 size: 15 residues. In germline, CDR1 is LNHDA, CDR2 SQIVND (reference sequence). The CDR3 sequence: CASSMGQGVSYGYTF. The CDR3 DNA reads TGTGCCAGTAGTATGGGCCAGGGGGTTAGCTATGGCTACACCTTC.

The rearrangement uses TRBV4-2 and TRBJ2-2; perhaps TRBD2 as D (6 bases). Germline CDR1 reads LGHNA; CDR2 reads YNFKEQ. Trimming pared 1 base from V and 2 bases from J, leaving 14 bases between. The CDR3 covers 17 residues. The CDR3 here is CASSQVRGDYNTGELFF. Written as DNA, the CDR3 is TGTGCCAGCAGCCAAGTGCGGGGAGACTATAACACCGGGGAGCTGTTTTTT.

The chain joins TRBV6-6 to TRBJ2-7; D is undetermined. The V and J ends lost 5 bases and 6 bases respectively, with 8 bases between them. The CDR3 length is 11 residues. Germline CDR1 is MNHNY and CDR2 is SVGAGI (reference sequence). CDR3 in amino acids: CASSATVEQYF. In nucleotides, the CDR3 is TGTGCCAGCAGTGCCACAGTCGAGCAGTACTTC.

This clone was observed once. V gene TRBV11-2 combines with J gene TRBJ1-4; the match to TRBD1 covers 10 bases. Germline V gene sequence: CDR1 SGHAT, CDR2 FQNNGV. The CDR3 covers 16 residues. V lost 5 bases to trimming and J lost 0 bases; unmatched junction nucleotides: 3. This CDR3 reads CASSPGQGATNEKLFF. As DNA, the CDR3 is TGTGCCAGCAGCCCCGGACAGGGGGCAACTAATGAAAAACTGTTTTTT.

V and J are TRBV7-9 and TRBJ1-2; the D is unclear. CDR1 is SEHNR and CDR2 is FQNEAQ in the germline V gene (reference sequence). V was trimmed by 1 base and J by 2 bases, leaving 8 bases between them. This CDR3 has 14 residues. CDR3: CASSLDPGNYGYTF. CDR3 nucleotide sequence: TGTGCCAGCAGCTTAGACCCCGGAAACTATGGCTACACCTTC. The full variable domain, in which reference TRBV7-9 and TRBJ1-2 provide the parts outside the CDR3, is DTGVSQNPRHKITKRGQNVTFRCDPISEHNRLYWYRQTLGQGPEFLTYFQNEAQLEKSRLLSDRFSAERPKGSFSTLEIQRTEQGDSAMYLCASSLDPGNYGYTFGSGTRLTVV.

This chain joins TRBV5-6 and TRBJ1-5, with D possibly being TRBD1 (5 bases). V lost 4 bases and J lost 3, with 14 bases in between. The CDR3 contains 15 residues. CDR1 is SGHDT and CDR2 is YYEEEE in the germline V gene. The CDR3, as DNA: TGTGCCAGCAGCATTGGTGGGACGGTCAATCAGCCCCAGCATTTT. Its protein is CASSIGGTVNQPQHF.

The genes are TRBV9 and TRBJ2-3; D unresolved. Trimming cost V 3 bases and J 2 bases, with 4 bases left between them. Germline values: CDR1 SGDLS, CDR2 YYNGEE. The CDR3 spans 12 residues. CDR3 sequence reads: CASSAYTDTQYF. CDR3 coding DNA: TGTGCCAGCAGCGCTTACACAGATACGCAGTATTTT.

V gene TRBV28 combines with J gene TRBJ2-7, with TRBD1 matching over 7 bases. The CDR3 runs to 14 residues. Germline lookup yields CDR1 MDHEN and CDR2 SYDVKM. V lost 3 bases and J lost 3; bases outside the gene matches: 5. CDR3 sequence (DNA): TGTGCCAGCAGTTTTGGTACAGGGGTCTACGAGCAGTACTTC. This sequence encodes CASSFGTGVYEQYF.

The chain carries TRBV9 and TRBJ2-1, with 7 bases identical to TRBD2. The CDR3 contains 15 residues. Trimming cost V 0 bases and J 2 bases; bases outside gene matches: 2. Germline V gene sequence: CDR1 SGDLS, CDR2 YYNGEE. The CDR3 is CASSVGLAAYNEQFF. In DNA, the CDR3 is TGTGCCAGCAGCGTAGGCCTAGCGGCCTACAATGAGCAGTTCTTC.

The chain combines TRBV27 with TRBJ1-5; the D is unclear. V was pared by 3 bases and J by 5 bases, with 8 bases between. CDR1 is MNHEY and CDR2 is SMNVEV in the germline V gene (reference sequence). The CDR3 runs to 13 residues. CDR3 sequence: CASSFRDYQPQHF. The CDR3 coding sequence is TGTGCCAGCAGTTTTAGGGATTATCAGCCCCAGCATTTT.

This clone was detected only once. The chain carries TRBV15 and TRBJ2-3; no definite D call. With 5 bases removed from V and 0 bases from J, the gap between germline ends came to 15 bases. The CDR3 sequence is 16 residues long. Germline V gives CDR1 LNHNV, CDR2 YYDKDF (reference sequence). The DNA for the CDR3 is TGTGCCACCAGCGTTAGGGTGCGCGCTAGCACAGATACGCAGTATTTT. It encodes CATSVRVRASTDTQYF.

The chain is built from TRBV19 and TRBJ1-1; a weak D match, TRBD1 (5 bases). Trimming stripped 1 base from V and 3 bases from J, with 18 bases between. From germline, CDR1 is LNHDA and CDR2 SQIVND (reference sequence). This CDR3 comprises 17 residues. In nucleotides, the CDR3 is TGTGCCAGTAGTATAGGCAGGGTTCAGGTAAGGGACACTGAAGCTTTCTTT. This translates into CASSIGRVQVRDTEAFF.

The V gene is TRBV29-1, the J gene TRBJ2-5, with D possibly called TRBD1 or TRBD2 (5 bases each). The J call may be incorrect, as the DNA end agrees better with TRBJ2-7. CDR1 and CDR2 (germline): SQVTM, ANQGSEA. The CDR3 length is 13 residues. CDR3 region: CSVFEGQPYEQYF. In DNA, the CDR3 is TGCAGCGTTTTCGAGGGGCAACCCTACGAGCAGTACTTC.

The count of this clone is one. The CDR3 sequence is CASSETGSSYEQYF. CDR3 coding DNA: TGTGCCAGCAGCGAGACAGGGTCAAGCTACGAGCAGTACTTC. The J gene is TRBJ2-7, the V gene TRBV2, with TRBD1 identical over 7 bases. This CDR3 spans 14 amino acids. Germline CDR1 and CDR2: SNHLY and FYNNEI. V trimming: 6 bases; J trimming: 3 bases; junction bases outside the gene matches: 8.

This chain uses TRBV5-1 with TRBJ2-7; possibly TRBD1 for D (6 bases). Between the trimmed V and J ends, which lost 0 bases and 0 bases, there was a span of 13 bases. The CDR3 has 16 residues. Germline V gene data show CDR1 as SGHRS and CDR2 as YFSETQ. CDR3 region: CASSLEDSYSSYEQYF. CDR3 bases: TGCGCCAGCAGCTTGGAGGACAGTTATAGCTCCTACGAGCAGTACTTC.

CDR3 bases: TGCGCCAGCAGCCTCTCGACAGGCACGAACTATGGCTACACCTTC. This encodes CASSLSTGTNYGYTF. The rearrangement uses TRBV4-1 and TRBJ1-2, with a possible D match to TRBD1 (6 bases). The CDR3 is made up of 15 amino acids. Looked up from germline, CDR1 is MGHRA and CDR2 is YSYEKL. Trimming shortened V by 4 bases and J by 2 bases, and 14 bases separated the two germline ends.